Shown below are 21 T cell receptor beta chains from a single sample sequenced in a study of cytomegalovirus exposure and HLA in healthy donors. 60 Vbeta and 13 Jbeta primers were used in PCR. Only in-frame clones appear in the TCRdb table, and some are missing; sequencing was by immunoSEQ multiplex PCR. The sample lists some 190,000 clones, 87% occurring once. Sequencing used PBMCs. Source of these receptors: a boy aged 2 to 10 in good health and CMV-seronegative.

This sequence joins TRBV18 and TRBJ1-3; D unclear. V lost 1 base, J lost 0 bases, and 7 bases lay in between. CDR1 is KGHSH and CDR2 is LQKENI in the germline V gene. CDR3 size: 15 residues. CDR3 sequence reads: CASSPLESSGNTIYF. In DNA, the CDR3 is TGTGCCAGCTCACCACTAGAGTCCTCTGGAAACACCATATATTTT.

The rearrangement joins TRBV28 to TRBJ1-2; D might be TRBD1 (5 bases). Trimming pared 2 bases from V and 10 bases from J, leaving 20 bases between. This CDR3 has 15 residues. CDR1 MDHEN and CDR2 SYDVKM come from the germline V gene. This CDR3 is CASSLAQGSGSPYTF. CDR3 DNA: TGTGCCAGCAGTTTAGCGCAGGGTTCAGGTAGTCCCTACACCTTC.

CDR3: CASSFGQQHYGYTF. CDR3 bases: TGTGCCAGCAGTTTCGGACAGCAACACTATGGCTACACCTTC. This chain joins TRBV28 and TRBJ1-2; possibly TRBD1 for D (6 bases). This CDR3 is 14 amino acids long. Trimming shortened V by 3 bases and J by 3 bases, and 11 bases separated the two germline ends. Per germline, CDR1 MDHEN and CDR2 SYDVKM.

V usage is TRBV6-5 and J usage is TRBJ1-1, with 7 bases identical to TRBD1. This CDR3 spans 15 amino acids. Germline loops: CDR1 MNHEY, CDR2 SVGAGI. Trimming cost V 5 bases and J 1 base; bases outside gene matches: 7. CDR3 amino acids: CASSPDRAANTEAFF. CDR3 sequence (DNA): TGTGCCAGCAGTCCAGACAGGGCGGCGAACACTGAAGCTTTCTTT.

This chain uses TRBV9 with TRBJ1-3; D is uncertain. The CDR3 runs 13 residues. Germline CDR1 SGDLS, CDR2 YYNGEE. With 0 bases removed from V and 6 bases from J, the gap between germline ends came to 7 bases. CDR3 DNA: TGTGCCAGCAGCGTAGTTGGAGAAAACACCATATATTTT. Translation: CASSVVGENTIYF.

The chain recombines TRBV5-1 with TRBJ2-3, with TRBD2 matching 8 bases. The CDR3 consists of 14 residues. V shed 4 bases, J shed 4 bases, and the junction held 5 bases outside the gene matches. The germline V gene has CDR1 SGHRS and CDR2 YFSETQ. The CDR3 region is CASSNRGGPDTQYF. The CDR3 coding sequence is TGCGCCAGCAGCAATCGGGGGGGCCCAGATACGCAGTATTTT.

The chain is built from TRBV6-1 and TRBJ1-1; 7 bases map to TRBD1. Trimming removed 8 bases from V and 0 bases from J; junction bases left unmatched: 9. The germline V gene encodes CDR1 MNHNS and CDR2 SASEGT. The CDR3 loop spans 15 amino acids. This CDR3 is CASDTGQVLNTEAFF. CDR3 DNA: TGTGCCAGCGATACCGGACAGGTTCTGAACACTGAAGCTTTCTTT.

The V gene is TRBV5-1, the J gene TRBJ2-5; TRBD2 agrees at 8 bases. V trimming: 4 bases; J trimming: 2 bases; junction bases outside the gene matches: 25. CDR1 is SGHRS and CDR2 is YFSETQ in the germline V gene. The length of the CDR3 is 21 residues. Here the CDR3 DNA reads TGCGCCAGCAGCCGCTCCCTGACTCCGGGGGGGCTTCAACTAGGGCAAGAGACCCAGTACTTC. Its protein product is CASSRSLTPGGLQLGQETQYF.

Details on this clone: Mismatch with germline at one junction end may stem from a read error. This chain joins TRBV7-9 and TRBJ1-2; D possibly corresponds to TRBD1 (5 bases). The CDR3 length is 13 residues. Germline V gene lookup returns CDR1 SEHNR and CDR2 FQNEAQ (reference sequence). The CDR3 region has the DNA TGTGCCAGCAGCCTAGCGCAAGGGGATGGCTACACCTTC. Amino acid sequence: CASSLAQGDGYTF.

V gene TRBV19 combines with J gene TRBJ1-5; 12 bases align to TRBD1. The V segment lost 4 bases and the J segment 4 bases; nucleotides outside the gene matches: 8. Germline assignment: CDR1 LNHDA and CDR2 SQIVND (reference sequence). This CDR3 region has 17 residues. As DNA, the CDR3 is TGTGCCAGTAGTAGACCGGGACAGGGGGCAGGAAATCAGCCCCAGCATTTT. Amino acid sequence: CASSRPGQGAGNQPQHF.

This chain connects TRBV7-8 to TRBJ2-1; D gene uncertain. Germline loops: CDR1 SGHVS, CDR2 FQNEAQ. V shed 2 bases and J shed 0 bases, with 11 bases lying between them. CDR3 length equals 16 residues. The DNA for the CDR3 is TGTGCCAGCAGCTTAAAAGATCTGAGCTCCTACAATGAGCAGTTCTTC. It yields the protein CASSLKDLSSYNEQFF.

The chain uses TRBV6-1 and TRBJ1-2; perhaps TRBD1 as D (6 bases). V lost 2 bases, J lost 2 bases, and 21 bases lay in between. Germline CDR1 reads MNHNS; CDR2 reads SASEGT. This CDR3 comprises 18 residues. CDR3 residues: CASSERGETGIGNYGYTF. The CDR3 coding sequence is TGTGCCAGCAGTGAAAGAGGGGAGACAGGAATTGGAAACTATGGCTACACCTTC.

The chain combines TRBV5-1 with TRBJ2-6; possible D gene TRBD1, 6 bases. The V and J ends lost 5 bases and 2 bases respectively, with 14 bases between them. Germline CDR1 reads SGHRS; CDR2 reads YFSETQ. The CDR3 spans 16 residues. As DNA, the CDR3 is TGCGCCAGCAGGCCGGGACATACGACTGGGGCCAACGTCCTGACTTTC. It is translated as CASRPGHTTGANVLTF.

V and J are TRBV28 and TRBJ2-7; 9 bases are a match to TRBD1. The CDR3 length is 15 residues. The V gene's germline CDR1 is MDHEN and CDR2 SYDVKM. With V trimmed by 5 bases and J by 2 bases, 7 bases remained unmatched. The CDR3 DNA reads TGTGCCAGCAGTGGAACCCGGGACAGGGCCTACGAGCAGTACTTC. Its translation: CASSGTRDRAYEQYF.

The J gene is TRBJ2-3, the V gene TRBV7-9; 7 nucleotides match TRBD2. CDR1 and CDR2 (germline): SEHNR, FQNEAQ (reference sequence). The CDR3 covers 17 residues. V shed 6 bases, J shed 2 bases, and the junction held 14 bases outside the gene matches. The CDR3 region is CASSGREKGFFTDTQYF. DNA of the CDR3: TGTGCCAGCAGTGGGCGGGAGAAGGGGTTTTTCACAGATACGCAGTATTTT.

This chain connects TRBV7-2 to TRBJ1-2; D is ambiguous. CDR3 length: 14 amino acids. CDR1 and CDR2 (germline): SGHTA, FQGNSA. Trimming removed 0 bases from V and 7 bases from J, with 12 bases in between. The CDR3 loop is CASSLAPAGFGYTF. In nucleotides, the CDR3 is TGTGCCAGCAGCTTAGCGCCGGCCGGGTTTGGCTACACCTTC.

This clone was recorded a few times. This rearrangement joins TRBV6-5 to TRBJ1-1; D is undetermined. CDR3 length: 15 residues. Trimming pared 2 bases from V and 1 base from J, leaving 11 bases between. Germline loops: CDR1 MNHEY, CDR2 SVGAGI. The CDR3 bases are TGTGCCAGCAGTTACGTCCAGATTCGGAACACTGAAGCTTTCTTT. Translating it yields CASSYVQIRNTEAFF.

This rearrangement joins TRBV28 to TRBJ1-5; 7 positions agree with TRBD1. There are 14 residues in the CDR3. The V and J ends lost 11 bases and 0 bases, in that order; junction bases with no gene match: 7. The germline gives CDR1 MDHEN, CDR2 SYDVKM. DNA of the CDR3: TGTGCCGGAACCGGGACAGATAGCAATCAGCCCCAGCATTTT. Amino acid sequence: CAGTGTDSNQPQHF. The full variable domain, completed using reference TRBV28 and TRBJ1-5, is DVKVTQSSRYLVKRTGEKVFLECVQDMDHENMFWYRQDPGLGLRLIYFSYDVKMKEKGDIPEGYSVSREKKERFSLILESASTNQTSMYLCAGTGTDSNQPQHFGDGTRLSIL.

This clone was seen only once. J is TRBJ2-7 and V is TRBV27; TRBD2 matches 8 bases. Looked up from germline, CDR1 is MNHEY and CDR2 is SMNVEV (reference sequence). The CDR3 consists of 14 residues. J was trimmed by 3 bases and V by 2 bases; bases with no gene match: 3. The CDR3 is CASSLSGSDYEQYF. In DNA, the CDR3 is TGTGCCAGCAGTTTAAGCGGGAGCGACTACGAGCAGTACTTC.

This clone has more than one count but fewer than ten. This rearrangement joins TRBV5-1 to TRBJ2-5; TRBD2 aligns across 11 bases. Germline V gene data show CDR1 as SGHRS and CDR2 as YFSETQ. Trimming at V came to 1 base and at J to 4 bases, leaving 9 bases not matched to a gene. This CDR3 comprises 17 residues. CDR3 sequence (DNA): TGCGCCAGCAGCTTGCGGTCTAGCGGGAGGTCGGGAGAGACCCAGTACTTC. This sequence encodes CASSLRSSGRSGETQYF.

This clone was observed a handful of times. The J gene is TRBJ2-7, the V gene TRBV6-1; 8 bases agree with TRBD2. CDR1 is MNHNS, CDR2 SASEGT, per germline. Trimming took 6 bases from V and 6 from J; bases not matched to a gene: 10. The CDR3 is 14 residues long. For the CDR3, the DNA is TGTGCCAGCAGGCTCGAGCGGGAGTATGGCGAGCAGTACTTC. Its protein is CASRLEREYGEQYF.